One T cell receptor (beta chain) is described in this entry. This clonotype has a count of ten or more. No cognate antigen has been identified for it. Base qualities are not at hand, and no much larger clone is one base apart. What this sample's time point label stands for: newly diagnosed GD, antithyroid drugs for less than 3 months. RNA was extracted from PBMCs in TRIzol for both TCR sequencing and RNA sequencing. The diagnosis of Graves' disease followed American Thyroid Association guidelines. The patients came from an endocrinology department in Xi'an, China. From each patient, 7.5 to 9.5 milliliters of peripheral blood was collected into an EDTA anticoagulant tube. PBMCs were isolated by Ficoll Paque Plus density gradient separation without further T cell sorting. An Agilent 2100 Bioanalyzer and agarose gel were used to check RNA quality, while a NanoDrop 2000 measured RNA concentration. These data originate in a study of regulatory T cells in long-lasting Graves disease (dated by TCRdb to the early 2020s). About the full investigation: Antithyroid drugs had been taken for less than 3 months by newly diagnosed Graves' disease patients. Persistent Graves' disease patients were compared with newly diagnosed Graves' disease patients by peripheral blood TCR sequencing and RNA sequencing. The study took place in China and was registered as a clinical trial. A total of about 35 samples underwent TCR sequencing, from about 13 patients with persistent Graves' disease and around 20 patients with newly diagnosed Graves' disease. Beyond this particular receptor, the publication reports: Sequencing and analysis were limited to the TCR beta chain. Lower TCR Shannon entropy and fewer highly expanded clones were observed in persistent Graves' disease patients than in newly diagnosed patients, which suggested clonal expansion. Peripheral blood alone was examined, since thyroid tissue, which constituted the primary lesion, could not be accessed. Persistent patients shared more public clonotypes among themselves (over 2,500) than newly diagnosed patients did (over 950). The small sample size was acknowledged by the authors as a limitation that may reduce accuracy.

The library was prepared using multiplex PCR. The listed sequencing device is Illumina HiSeq 4000. To build TCR beta libraries, CDR3 regions were amplified by Arm-PCR using iRepertoire HTBI primers. Before sequencing, the PCR products went through gel purification. On the study's bioinformatics: Gene usage analysis of CDR3 amino acid clonotypes used the roughly 60 TRBV and more than 13 TRBJ segments found across samples. Filtered high-quality paired reads were merged into contigs using COPE and FqMerger. BLAST was used to align contigs to IMGT TRBV, TRBD and TRBJ reference genes, and CDR3 was defined according to IMGT. Any clonotype with a frequency above 0.1% was classified as a highly expanded clone. Shannon entropy was used to measure repertoire diversity, and the Gini coefficient was used to measure V-J evenness. Clonotypes shared by more than one individual were considered public. Starting from the raw public reads, TCRdb applied fastp trimming at Q25, assembled clones with MiXCR and retained in-frame beta chains. Identical CDR3 protein sequences are pooled into one entry, listed with their most common genes and DNA. The authors' filters were not applied to this entry. The sample yields about 530,000 distinct CDR3 sequences; about 16% were counted once. Together, the top ten hold 20% to 25% of the sample.

This same sample was also part of a study on T cells in Graves' hyperthyroidism and ophthalmopathy. As the second paper documents: Graves' hyperthyroidism was defined as stable when no progression to ophthalmopathy occurred over 18 months of follow-up. Hyperthyroidism patients were newly diagnosed, had a disease duration of under 2 months, and were aged 18 to 65 years. Patients with uncontrolled infections, other autoimmune diseases, pregnancy or lactation were excluded. Diagnoses relied on clinical symptoms, serum thyroxine and TRAb, thyroid ultrasound and orbital computed tomography. The TCR CDR3 was subjected to a first round of RT-PCR using the HTBI primer set and the Qiagen OneStep RT-PCR kit. Blood samples also contained most of the expanded thyroid clonotypes (frequency above 0.001), which suggests that blood repertoires may reflect thyroid immune responses. A model built on a 13 V-J signature distinguished ophthalmopathy from stable hyperthyroidism, reaching 85% to 90% sensitivity and under 84% specificity in cross-validation and 80%/75% in testing. In validation, progression to ophthalmopathy was predicted by the model with nearly 71% sensitivity and 72% to 85% specificity, a median of approximately 7.1 months before onset. TCR V-J signatures able to tell the groups apart were searched for in a discovery cohort of 90 to 100 patients, of whom approximately 40 had Graves' ophthalmopathy and 55 to 60 had stable Graves' hyperthyroidism. Whether ophthalmopathy could be predicted prospectively was tested in an independent validation cohort made up of roughly 19 hyperthyroidism patients plus 17 patients who later progressed to ophthalmopathy. The approximately 90 discovery patients were randomly split 7:3 into training and test sets. In addition, the study compared T-cell repertoires in thyroid tissue and in blood from five or six Graves' hyperthyroidism patients. Once sampling was done, hyperthyroidism patients were given methimazole at a starting dose of 30 mg daily, whereas ophthalmopathy patients were given high-dose intravenous methylprednisolone. A second multiplex PCR round built the libraries, followed by size selection and purification. Libraries were sequenced paired-end with 100 bp reads on an Illumina HiSeq2000. SOAPnuke was used to process the raw data, throwing out any read that contained adapters or uncalled bases, had a mean Phred below 15, or lacked an exact constant-primer or identifier match. High-quality paired reads were merged with COPE v1.2.5, and unique nucleotide sequences were defined as clonotypes. MiTCR v1.1 was used to align clonotypes to the IMGT TRBV, TRBD and TRBJ reference segments. Analysis was restricted to V-J combinations with a frequency above 0.0001, which covered over 98% of repertoires. A TCS score was defined as the ratio of F50 (clonal expansion) to E x V (chaos), with BLOSUM62-based TCRdist applied between CDR3 peptides within each V-J. Welch's t-statistics and random forest reduced just over 500 V-J features to 13, which were used in a naive Bayes classifier (R e1071). No statistical method was used to fix the sample size in advance, and group allocation was not hidden from the investigators. According to the paper, TCR Vbeta CDR3 sequencing was carried out on some 130 peripheral blood samples, which came from fewer than 50 ophthalmopathy, around 74 hyperthyroidism and roughly 17 progressor patients.

This clonotype was obtained from a woman between 40 and 65 years old with Graves disease. Donor details come from another sample of the same person, matched by shared clones. The sample was peripheral blood mononuclear cells (PBMCs), taken at new diagnosis, from a patient treated with antithyroid drugs.

The DNA reads TGTGCCACCCCGGGGGGGCTTGATGGCTACACCTTC. Its translation reads: CATPGGLDGYTF. The rearrangement combines TRBV28 with TRBJ1-2; matching of 6 bases hints at TRBD1 as the D gene. The V and J ends are trimmed by 10 bases and 6 bases, leaving 15 bases between them. CDR1 and CDR2, per the germline V gene, are MDHEN and SYDVKM. The CDR3 has 12 amino acids, counting the end cysteine and phenylalanine. The DNA shown is the 36-base CDR3, in frame from base 1.